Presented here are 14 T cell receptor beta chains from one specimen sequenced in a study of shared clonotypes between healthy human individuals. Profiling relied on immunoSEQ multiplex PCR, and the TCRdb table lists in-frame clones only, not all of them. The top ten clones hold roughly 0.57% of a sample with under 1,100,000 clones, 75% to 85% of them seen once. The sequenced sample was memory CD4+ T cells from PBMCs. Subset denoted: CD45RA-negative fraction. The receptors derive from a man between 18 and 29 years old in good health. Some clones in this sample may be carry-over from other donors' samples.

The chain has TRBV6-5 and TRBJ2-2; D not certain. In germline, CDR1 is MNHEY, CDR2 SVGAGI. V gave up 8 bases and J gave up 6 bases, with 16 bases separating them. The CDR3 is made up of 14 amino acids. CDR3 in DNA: TGTGCCAGCTTATCCCTTAGTGAAGCCGGGGAGCTGTTTTTT. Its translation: CASLSLSEAGELFF.

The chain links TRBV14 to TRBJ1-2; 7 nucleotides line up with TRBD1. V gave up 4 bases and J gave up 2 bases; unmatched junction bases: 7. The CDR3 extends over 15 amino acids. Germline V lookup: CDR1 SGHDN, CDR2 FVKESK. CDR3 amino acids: CASSPRDRLNYGYTF. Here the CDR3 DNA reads TGTGCCAGCAGCCCGAGGGACAGACTAAACTATGGCTACACCTTC.

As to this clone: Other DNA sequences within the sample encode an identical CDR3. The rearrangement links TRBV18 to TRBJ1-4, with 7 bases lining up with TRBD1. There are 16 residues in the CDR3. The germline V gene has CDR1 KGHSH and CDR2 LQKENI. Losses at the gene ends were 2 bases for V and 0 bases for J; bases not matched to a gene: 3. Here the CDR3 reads CASSPGQGATNEKLFF. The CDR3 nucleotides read TGTGCCAGCTCACCAGGGCAGGGGGCAACTAATGAAAAACTGTTTTTT.

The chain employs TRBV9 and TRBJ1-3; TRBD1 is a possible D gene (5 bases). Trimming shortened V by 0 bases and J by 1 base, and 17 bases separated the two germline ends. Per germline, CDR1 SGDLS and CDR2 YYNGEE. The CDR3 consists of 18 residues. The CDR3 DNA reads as TGTGCCAGCAGCGTAGCTTCCTTAACAGGAGGATCTGGAAACACCATATATTTT. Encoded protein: CASSVASLTGGSGNTIYF.

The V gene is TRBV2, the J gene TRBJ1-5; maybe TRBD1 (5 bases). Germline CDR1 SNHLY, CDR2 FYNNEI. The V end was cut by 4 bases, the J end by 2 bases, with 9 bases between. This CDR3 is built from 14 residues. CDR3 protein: CASSGSGGNQPQHF. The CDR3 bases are TGTGCCAGCAGTGGTTCGGGGGGCAATCAGCCCCAGCATTTT.

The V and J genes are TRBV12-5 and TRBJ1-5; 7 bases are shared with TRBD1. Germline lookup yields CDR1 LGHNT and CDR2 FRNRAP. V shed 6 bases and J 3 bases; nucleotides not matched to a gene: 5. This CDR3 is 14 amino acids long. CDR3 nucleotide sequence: TGTGCTAGTGGATACACAGGGGACAATCAGCCCCAGCATTTT. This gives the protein CASGYTGDNQPQHF.

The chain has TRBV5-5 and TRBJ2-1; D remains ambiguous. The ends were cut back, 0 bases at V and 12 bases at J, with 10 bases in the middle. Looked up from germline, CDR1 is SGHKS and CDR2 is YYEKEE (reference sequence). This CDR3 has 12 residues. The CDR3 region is CASSLVQLGQFF. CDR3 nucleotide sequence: TGTGCCAGCAGCTTGGTCCAGTTGGGGCAGTTCTTC.

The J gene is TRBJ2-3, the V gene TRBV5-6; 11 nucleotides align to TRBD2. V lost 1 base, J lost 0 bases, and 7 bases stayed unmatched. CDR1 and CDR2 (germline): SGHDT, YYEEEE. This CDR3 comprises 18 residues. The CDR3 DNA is TGTGCCAGCAGCTTGAGGGTCACTAGCGGGAGAAGCACAGATACGCAGTATTTT. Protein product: CASSLRVTSGRSTDTQYF.

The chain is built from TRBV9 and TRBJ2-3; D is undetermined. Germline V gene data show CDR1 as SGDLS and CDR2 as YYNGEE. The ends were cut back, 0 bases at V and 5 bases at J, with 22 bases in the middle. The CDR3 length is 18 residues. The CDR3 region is CASSVGTISGPRGDTQYF. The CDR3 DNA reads TGTGCCAGCAGCGTAGGAACAATCTCCGGGCCCCGCGGAGATACGCAGTATTTT.

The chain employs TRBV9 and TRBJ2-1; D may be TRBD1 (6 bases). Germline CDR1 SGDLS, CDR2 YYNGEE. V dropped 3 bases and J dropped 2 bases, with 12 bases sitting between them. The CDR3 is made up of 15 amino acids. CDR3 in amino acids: CASSAAGQTYNEQFF. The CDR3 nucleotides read TGTGCCAGCAGCGCGGCTGGACAGACCTACAATGAGCAGTTCTTC.

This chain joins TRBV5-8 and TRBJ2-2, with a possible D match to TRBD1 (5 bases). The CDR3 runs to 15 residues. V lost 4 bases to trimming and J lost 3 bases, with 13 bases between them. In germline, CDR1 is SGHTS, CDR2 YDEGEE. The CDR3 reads CASSRVRGYTGELFF. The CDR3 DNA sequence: TGTGCCAGCAGCCGCGTTAGGGGATACACCGGGGAGCTGTTTTTT.

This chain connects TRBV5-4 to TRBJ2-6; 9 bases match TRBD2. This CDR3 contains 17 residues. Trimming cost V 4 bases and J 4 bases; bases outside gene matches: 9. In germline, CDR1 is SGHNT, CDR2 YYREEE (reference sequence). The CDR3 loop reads CASSLRLAVGGANVLTF. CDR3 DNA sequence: TGTGCCAGCAGCCTACGACTAGCGGTGGGAGGGGCCAACGTCCTGACTTTC.

CDR3 loop: CASSLVAGIEETQYF. DNA of the CDR3: TGCGCCAGCAGCTTGGTGGCAGGGATCGAAGAGACCCAGTACTTC. V is TRBV5-1 and J is TRBJ2-5; TRBD1 might be the D (5 bases). Germline V gene lookup returns CDR1 SGHRS and CDR2 YFSETQ. This CDR3 spans 15 amino acids. Deletions cut 0 bases from V and 3 bases from J, with 12 bases between.

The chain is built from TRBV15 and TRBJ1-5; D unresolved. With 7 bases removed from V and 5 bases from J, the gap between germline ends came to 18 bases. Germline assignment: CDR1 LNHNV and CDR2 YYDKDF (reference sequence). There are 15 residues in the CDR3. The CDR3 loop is CATNPYGEMDQPQHF. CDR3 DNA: TGTGCCACCAATCCTTACGGGGAGATGGATCAGCCCCAGCATTTT.